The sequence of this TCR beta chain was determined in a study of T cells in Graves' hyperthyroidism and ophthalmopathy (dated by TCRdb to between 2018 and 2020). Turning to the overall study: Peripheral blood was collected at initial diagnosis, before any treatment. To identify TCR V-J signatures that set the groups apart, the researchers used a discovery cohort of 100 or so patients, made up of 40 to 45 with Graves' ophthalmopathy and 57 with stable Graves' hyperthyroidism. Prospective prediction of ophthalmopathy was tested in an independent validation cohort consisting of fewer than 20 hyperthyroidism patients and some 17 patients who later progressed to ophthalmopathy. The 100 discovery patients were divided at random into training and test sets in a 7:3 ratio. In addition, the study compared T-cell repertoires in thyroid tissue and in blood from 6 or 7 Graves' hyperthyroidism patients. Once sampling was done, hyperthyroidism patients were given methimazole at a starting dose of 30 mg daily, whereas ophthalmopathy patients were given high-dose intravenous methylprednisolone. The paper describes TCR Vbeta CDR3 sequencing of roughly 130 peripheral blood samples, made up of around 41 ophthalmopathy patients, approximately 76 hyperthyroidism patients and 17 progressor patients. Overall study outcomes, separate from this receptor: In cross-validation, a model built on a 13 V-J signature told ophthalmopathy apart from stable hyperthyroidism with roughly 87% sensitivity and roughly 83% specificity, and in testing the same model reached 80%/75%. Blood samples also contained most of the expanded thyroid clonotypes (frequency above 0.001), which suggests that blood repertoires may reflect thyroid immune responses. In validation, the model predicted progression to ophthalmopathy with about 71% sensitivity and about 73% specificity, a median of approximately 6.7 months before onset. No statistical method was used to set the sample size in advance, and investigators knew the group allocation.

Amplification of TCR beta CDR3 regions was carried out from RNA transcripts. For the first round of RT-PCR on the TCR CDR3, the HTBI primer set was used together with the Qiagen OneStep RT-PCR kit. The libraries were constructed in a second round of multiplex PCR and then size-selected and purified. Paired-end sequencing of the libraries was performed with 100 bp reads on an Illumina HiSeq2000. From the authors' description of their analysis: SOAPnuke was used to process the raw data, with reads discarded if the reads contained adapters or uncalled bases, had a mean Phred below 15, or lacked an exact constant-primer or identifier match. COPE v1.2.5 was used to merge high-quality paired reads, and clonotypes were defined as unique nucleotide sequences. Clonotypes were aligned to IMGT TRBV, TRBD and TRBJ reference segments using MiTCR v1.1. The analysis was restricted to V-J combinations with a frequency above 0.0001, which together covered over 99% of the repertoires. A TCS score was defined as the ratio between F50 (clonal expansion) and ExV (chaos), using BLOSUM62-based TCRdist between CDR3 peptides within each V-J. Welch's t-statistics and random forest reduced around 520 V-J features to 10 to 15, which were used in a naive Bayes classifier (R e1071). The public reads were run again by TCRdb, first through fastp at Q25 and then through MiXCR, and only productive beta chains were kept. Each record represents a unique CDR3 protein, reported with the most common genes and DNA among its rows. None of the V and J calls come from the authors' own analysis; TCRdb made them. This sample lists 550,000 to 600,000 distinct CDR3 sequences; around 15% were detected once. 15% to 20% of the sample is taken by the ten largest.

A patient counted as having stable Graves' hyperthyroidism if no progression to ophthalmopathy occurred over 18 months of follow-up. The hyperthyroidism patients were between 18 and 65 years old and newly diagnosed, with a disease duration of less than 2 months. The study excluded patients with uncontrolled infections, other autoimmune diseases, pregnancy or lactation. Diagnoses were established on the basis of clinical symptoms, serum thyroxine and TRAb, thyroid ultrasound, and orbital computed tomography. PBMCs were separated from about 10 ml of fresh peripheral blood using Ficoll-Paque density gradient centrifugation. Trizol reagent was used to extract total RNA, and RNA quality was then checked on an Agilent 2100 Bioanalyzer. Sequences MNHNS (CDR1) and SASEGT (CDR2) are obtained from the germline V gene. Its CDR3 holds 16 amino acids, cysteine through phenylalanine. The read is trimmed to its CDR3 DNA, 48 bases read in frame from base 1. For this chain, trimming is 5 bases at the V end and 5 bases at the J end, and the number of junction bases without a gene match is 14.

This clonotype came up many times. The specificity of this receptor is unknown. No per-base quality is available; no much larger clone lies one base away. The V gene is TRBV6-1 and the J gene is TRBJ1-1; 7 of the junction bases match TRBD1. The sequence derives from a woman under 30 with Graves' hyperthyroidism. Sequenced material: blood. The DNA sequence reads TGTGCCAGCAGTTCCGGGGCACAGGGGTGGTTTACTGAAGCTTTCTTT. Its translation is CASSSGAQGWFTEAFF.